The entry that follows covers one T cell receptor beta chain sequence. No antigen is known for it. This sample was included in a study of OX40 agonist ivuxolimab in advanced cancers. If patients had autoimmune disease history or systemic immunosuppression, they were excluded. Study observations and caveats: Expanded peripheral T-cell antigen specificity went undetermined.

Germline CDR1 is KGHSH and CDR2 is LQKENI. The germline V and J ends were trimmed by 3 bases and 0 bases, with 21 bases remaining between them. The CDR3 spans 18 residues. Measured with immunoSEQ multiplex PCR; TCRdb has only the in-frame clones, and not every one. The table records some 59,000 clones, 85% to 90% of them present only once. The sample consisted of CD4+ or CD8+ T cells sorted from blood, taken in a trial of the OX40 agonist ivuxolimab. The origin of this receptor is an adult with an advanced solid tumor such as melanoma, head and neck, liver or kidney cancer. V gene TRBV18 combines with J gene TRBJ2-7; perhaps D is TRBD1 or TRBD2 (5 bases each). As DNA, the CDR3 is TGTGCCAGCTCACCTGTCCCGGGACGGGGCACCTCCTCCTACGAGCAGTACTTC. Protein sequence: CASSPVPGRGTSSYEQYF. The complete variable domain, with remaining parts taken from reference TRBV18 and TRBJ2-7, reads NAGVMQNPRHLVRRRGQEARLRCSPMKGHSHVYWYRQLPEEGLKFMVYLQKENIIDESGMPKERFSAEFPKEGPSILRIQQVVRGDSAAYFCASSPVPGRGTSSYEQYFGPGTRLTVT.